This T cell receptor (beta chain) was captured in a study of beta chain features in type 1 diabetes. With 4 bases removed from V and 0 bases from J, the gap between germline ends came to 10 bases. The CDR3 loop spans 14 amino acids. In germline, CDR1 is MNHEY, CDR2 SMNVEV (reference sequence). The study reverse transcribed the entire isolated RNA, so it sequenced expressed TCRB transcripts. Libraries were prepared by immunoSEQ multiplex PCR; TCRdb keeps only in-frame clonotypes and omits some of them. In the table there are 900,000 or so clones, about a sixth of which are singletons. Material for sequencing was naive CD4+ T cells from blood. The chain couples TRBV27 to TRBJ2-7; D is uncertain. This sequence was found in a woman in her late teens or twenties in good health. The CDR3 sequence: CASSSDINSYEQYF. The CDR3 nucleotides are TGTGCCAGCAGTTCAGACATTAACTCCTACGAGCAGTACTTC.